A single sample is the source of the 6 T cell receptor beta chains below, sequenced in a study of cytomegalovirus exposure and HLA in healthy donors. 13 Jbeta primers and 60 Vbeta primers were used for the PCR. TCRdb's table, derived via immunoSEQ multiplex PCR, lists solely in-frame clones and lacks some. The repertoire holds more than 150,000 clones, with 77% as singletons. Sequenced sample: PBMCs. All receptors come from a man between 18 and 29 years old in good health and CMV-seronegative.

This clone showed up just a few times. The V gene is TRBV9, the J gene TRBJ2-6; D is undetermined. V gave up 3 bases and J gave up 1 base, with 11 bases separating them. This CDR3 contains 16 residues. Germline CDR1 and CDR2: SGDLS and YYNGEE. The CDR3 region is CASSDENKSGANVLTF. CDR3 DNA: TGTGCCAGCAGCGACGAAAACAAGTCTGGGGCCAACGTCCTGACTTTC. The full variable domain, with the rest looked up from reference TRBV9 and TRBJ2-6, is DSGVTQTPKHLITATGQRVTLRCSPRSGDLSVYWYQQSLDQGLQFLIQYYNGEERAKGNILERFSAQQFPDLHSELNLSSLELGDSALYFCASSDENKSGANVLTFGAGSRLTVL.

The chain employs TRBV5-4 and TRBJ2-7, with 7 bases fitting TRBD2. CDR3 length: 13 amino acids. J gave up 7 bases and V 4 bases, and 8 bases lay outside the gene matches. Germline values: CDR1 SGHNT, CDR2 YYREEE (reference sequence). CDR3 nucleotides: TGTGCCAGCAGCGCATCGGGACTATCAGAGCAGTACTTC. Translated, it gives CASSASGLSEQYF. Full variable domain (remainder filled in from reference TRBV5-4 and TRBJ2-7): ETGVTQSPTHLIKTRGQQVTLRCSSQSGHNTVSWYQQALGQGPQFIFQYYREEENGRGNFPPRFSGLQFPNYSSELNVNALELDDSALYLCASSASGLSEQYFGPGTRLTVT.

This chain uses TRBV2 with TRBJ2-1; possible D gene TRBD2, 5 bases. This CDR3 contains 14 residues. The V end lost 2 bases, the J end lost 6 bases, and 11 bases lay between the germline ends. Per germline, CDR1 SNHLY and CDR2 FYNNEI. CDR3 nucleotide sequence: TGTGCCAGCAGTGAATTACTAGTAGGCAATGAGCAGTTCTTC. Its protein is CASSELLVGNEQFF.

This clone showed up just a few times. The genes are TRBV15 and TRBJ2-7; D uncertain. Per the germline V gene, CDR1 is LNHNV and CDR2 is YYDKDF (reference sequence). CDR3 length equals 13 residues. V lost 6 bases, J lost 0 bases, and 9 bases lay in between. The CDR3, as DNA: TGTGCCACCAGTCGAGAGTTCTCCTACGAGCAGTACTTC. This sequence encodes CATSREFSYEQYF.

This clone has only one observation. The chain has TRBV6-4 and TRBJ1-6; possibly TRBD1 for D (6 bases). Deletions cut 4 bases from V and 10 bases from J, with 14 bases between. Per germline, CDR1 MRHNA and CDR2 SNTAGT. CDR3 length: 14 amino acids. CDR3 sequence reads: CASSVDRFGSPLHF. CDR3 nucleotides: TGTGCCAGCAGTGTCGACAGGTTCGGGTCACCCCTCCACTTT.

CDR3 sequence (DNA): TGCGCCAGCAGCACCGAGCGGGGGAGCGGGGAGACCCAGTACTTC. It encodes CASSTERGSGETQYF. The rearrangement links TRBV4-3 to TRBJ2-5; 8 positions agree with TRBD2. Unmatched junction bases numbered 10, after V lost 5 bases and J lost 5 bases. The CDR3 is 15 residues long. The germline V gene has CDR1 LGHNA and CDR2 YSLEER.